These 25 T cell receptor beta chains were all obtained from the same sample, sequenced in a study of blood T cell repertoires in COVID-19. The table came from immunoSEQ multiplex PCR; TCRdb's copy has only in-frame clones and leaves some out. The top ten clones hold roughly 3.1% of a sample with 150,000 to 200,000 clones, about three quarters of them seen once. Specimen: peripheral blood. Receptors were obtained from a man in his 70s with acute or convalescent COVID-19.

The chain uses TRBV13 and TRBJ1-1, with D possibly TRBD1 on 6 matching bases. The CDR3 is made up of 15 amino acids. Germline V gives CDR1 PRHDT, CDR2 FYEKMQ (reference sequence). V was shortened by 9 bases and J by 2 bases, with 19 bases between the two germline ends. CDR3 residues: CASHTTGGPNTEAFF. CDR3 in DNA: TGTGCCAGTCATACCACGGGGGGGCCCAACACTGAAGCTTTCTTT. The full variable domain, in which reference TRBV13 and TRBJ1-1 provide the parts outside the CDR3, is AAGVIQSPRHLIKEKRETATLKCYPIPRHDTVYWYQQGPGQDPQFLISFYEKMQSDKGSIPDRFSAQQFSDYHSELNMSSLELGDSALYFCASHTTGGPNTEAFFGQGTRLTVV.

This clone turned up a few times. The rearrangement links TRBV3-1 (or the pseudogene TRBV3-2) to TRBJ1-2; 7 bases align to TRBD1. The CDR3 is 14 residues long. The junction had 3 bases not matched to a gene; V was cut back by 1 base and J by 4 bases. Germline V lookup: CDR1 LGHDT, CDR2 YNNKEL (reference sequence). The CDR3 DNA follows: TGTGCCAGCAGCCAAGTTGGGACAGTCTATGGCTACACCTTC. It translates to CASSQVGTVYGYTF.

This chain joins TRBV5-1 and TRBJ1-1; D is uncertain. Trimming pared 2 bases from V and 4 bases from J, leaving 12 bases between. Germline CDR1 is SGHRS and CDR2 is YFSETQ. This CDR3 has 14 amino acids. The CDR3 is CASSFGSGGTEAFF. As DNA, the CDR3 is TGCGCCAGCAGCTTCGGATCAGGAGGCACTGAAGCTTTCTTT. The full variable domain, its missing parts supplied by reference TRBV5-1 and TRBJ1-1, is KAGVTQTPRYLIKTRGQQVTLSCSPISGHRSVSWYQQTPGQGLQFLFEYFSETQRNKGNFPGRFSGRQFSNSRSEMNVSTLELGDSALYLCASSFGSGGTEAFFGQGTRLTVV.

The chain combines TRBV15 with TRBJ1-2; D perhaps matches TRBD1 (6 bases). Trimming removed 0 bases from V and 3 bases from J, with 20 bases in between. CDR1 and CDR2 (germline): LNHNV, YYDKDF (reference sequence). The CDR3 is 18 residues long. CDR3 sequence (DNA): TGTGCCACCAGCAGAGATATCGGTCGGGGGGCCAGAGACTATGGCTACACCTTC. Translated: CATSRDIGRGARDYGYTF.

In its sample, this clone was seen once. This chain joins TRBV5-4 and TRBJ2-5, with 9 bases identical to TRBD2. The V and J ends lost 2 bases and 1 base, in that order; junction bases with no gene match: 3. This CDR3 region has 15 residues. Germline CDR1 and CDR2: SGHNT and YYREEE (reference sequence). Written as DNA, the CDR3 is TGTGCCAGCAGCTTCTCGACTAGCGGCCAAGAGACCCAGTACTTC. The encoded protein is CASSFSTSGQETQYF.

This rearrangement joins TRBV5-1 to TRBJ2-7; D call uncertain. This CDR3 contains 15 residues. The V gene's germline CDR1 is SGHRS and CDR2 YFSETQ. V lost 4 bases, J lost 3 bases, and 17 bases lay in between. The CDR3 DNA reads TGCGCCAGCAGCAGAACAGCCCTGGTTGGCTACGAGCAGTACTTC. This translates into CASSRTALVGYEQYF.

This chain connects TRBV11-2 to TRBJ1-1, with a tentative D call TRBD1 (5 bases). Germline V gene sequence: CDR1 SGHAT, CDR2 FQNNGV. Deletions cut 5 bases from V and 7 bases from J, with 11 bases between. This CDR3 has 12 residues. The CDR3 loop reads CASSQGGSEAFF. The CDR3 nucleotides read TGTGCCAGCAGCCAGGGTGGCAGTGAAGCTTTCTTT.

The gene calls are TRBV6-5 and TRBJ1-2; D uncertain. The germline CDR1 and CDR2 sequences are MNHEY and SVGAGI. V lost 8 bases to trimming and J lost 7 bases, with 17 bases between them. The CDR3 loop spans 13 amino acids. The CDR3 protein is CASRLSFDGGYTF. In DNA, the CDR3 is TGTGCCAGCCGACTTTCCTTCGATGGTGGCTACACCTTC.

V usage is TRBV11-2 and J usage is TRBJ2-5; 9 nucleotides match TRBD2. V was clipped by 3 bases and J by 4 bases; unmatched bases: 12. CDR1 is SGHAT and CDR2 is FQNNGV in the germline V gene. This CDR3 has 17 residues. CDR3 loop: CASSLFRSGGLLETQYF. Here the CDR3 DNA reads TGTGCCAGCAGCTTGTTTAGGAGCGGGGGGTTATTAGAGACCCAGTACTTC.

The chain has TRBV18 and TRBJ1-4; D may be TRBD1 (5 bases). The germline CDR1 and CDR2 sequences are KGHSH and LQKENI. This CDR3 is 15 amino acids long. Trimming left V 0 bases short and J 7 bases short, with 12 bases between. CDR3 sequence reads: CASSPPSRVGEKLFF. DNA of the CDR3: TGTGCCAGCTCACCACCGAGCAGGGTCGGTGAAAAACTGTTTTTT.

This clone was detected a few times. The chain joins TRBV6-1 to TRBJ2-2, with 8 bases lining up with TRBD2. The V gene end was trimmed by 0 bases and the J gene end by 6 bases; junction bases not matched to a gene: 6. The CDR3 spans 16 residues. Germline CDR1 reads MNHNS; CDR2 reads SASEGT. The DNA for the CDR3 is TGTGCCAGCAGTGAAGCGAGCAGCGGGAGTTCCGGGGAGCTGTTTTTT. This gives the protein CASSEASSGSSGELFF.

The CDR3 is CASSSQVGSGLLETQYF. CDR3 DNA sequence: TGTGCCAGCAGCTCTCAGGTCGGTAGCGGCCTTCTAGAGACCCAGTACTTC. The V and J genes are TRBV11-3 and TRBJ2-5, with a tentative D call TRBD2 (6 bases). V lost 4 bases and J lost 4, with 22 bases in between. Germline V lookup: CDR1 SGHNT, CDR2 YENEEA. CDR3 length: 17 residues.

The genes are TRBV5-1 and TRBJ2-1; 13 bases align to TRBD2. V dropped 4 bases and J dropped 4; count of bases not matched to a gene: 2. The CDR3 is 15 residues long. Germline assignment: CDR1 SGHRS and CDR2 YFSETQ. The CDR3 here is CASSTSGGVYNEQFF. In DNA, the CDR3 is TGCGCCAGCAGCACTAGCGGGGGGGTGTACAATGAGCAGTTCTTC.

The chain has TRBV4-3 and TRBJ2-2; 7 bases match TRBD2. This CDR3 comprises 16 residues. In germline, CDR1 is LGHNA, CDR2 YSLEER. Unmatched junction bases numbered 8, after V lost 0 bases and J lost 7 bases. CDR3 region: CASSQDVAGVGGELFF. In DNA, the CDR3 is TGCGCCAGCAGCCAAGATGTGGCGGGAGTCGGCGGGGAGCTGTTTTTT.

This chain joins TRBV10-1 and TRBJ2-1, with unresolved D. The germline V gene has CDR1 WNHNN and CDR2 SYGVQD (reference sequence). The CDR3 is made up of 11 amino acids. The V gene lost 3 bases and the J gene lost 10 bases, with 7 bases spanning the gap. CDR3 sequence reads: CASSEIGEQFF. The CDR3 nucleotides read TGCGCCAGCAGTGAAATTGGCGAGCAGTTCTTC.

CDR3 sequence: CASSLRGKETQYF. The CDR3, as DNA: TGTGCCAGCAGTTTGCGGGGGAAAGAGACCCAGTACTTC. The chain carries TRBV27 and TRBJ2-5; 7 bases are shared with TRBD2. The J segment lost 3 bases and the V segment lost 3 bases, leaving 1 base of the junction unmatched. From germline, CDR1 is MNHEY and CDR2 SMNVEV (reference sequence). This CDR3 is built from 13 residues.

The rearrangement uses TRBV4-2 and TRBJ2-2; possibly TRBD2 for D (6 bases). The germline V gene has CDR1 LGHNA and CDR2 YNFKEQ. This CDR3 has 16 residues. Trimming stripped 2 bases from V and 0 bases from J, with 10 bases between. The CDR3 DNA is TGTGCCAGCAGCCAACCTAGCGTATCGAACACCGGGGAGCTGTTTTTT. Translating it yields CASSQPSVSNTGELFF.

The chain combines TRBV29-1 with TRBJ1-4; 10 bases line up with TRBD1. V was pared by 0 bases and J by 8 bases, with 9 bases of the junction left unmatched. This CDR3 region has 16 residues. Germline CDR1 SQVTM, CDR2 ANQGSEA. For the CDR3, the DNA is TGCAGCGTTGAAGATCTTATGGGACAGGGGCGGGAAAAACTGTTTTTT. It codes for CSVEDLMGQGREKLFF.

This chain connects TRBV19 to TRBJ1-4; maybe TRBD1 (6 bases). Trimming took 10 bases from V and 8 from J, leaving 17 bases between them. The CDR3 sequence is 13 residues long. Looked up from germline, CDR1 is LNHDA and CDR2 is SQIVND (reference sequence). The CDR3 reads CATSDRYEEKLFF. The CDR3 DNA reads TGTGCCACCTCTGACAGGTATGAGGAAAAACTGTTTTTT.

This chain joins TRBV11-2 and TRBJ2-5, with TRBD2 identical over 8 bases. V dropped 1 base and J dropped 0; count of bases not matched to a gene: 7. CDR3 length: 17 amino acids. CDR1 and CDR2 from the germline V gene are SGHAT and FQNNGV. This chain's CDR3 is CASSLGSRAGDQETQYF. The CDR3 nucleotides read TGTGCCAGCAGCTTAGGTTCCCGAGCGGGGGACCAAGAGACCCAGTACTTC.

V gene TRBV6-2 or TRBV6-3 combines with J gene TRBJ1-1; TRBD1 agrees at 8 bases. The CDR3 loop spans 14 amino acids. Germline V gene lookup returns CDR1 MNHEY and CDR2 SVGEGT. After removal of 2 bases from V and 7 bases from J, the junction contained 6 bases not matched to a gene. The CDR3 region is CASSYRTGTFEAFF. As DNA, the CDR3 is TGTGCCAGCAGTTACCGGACAGGGACTTTTGAAGCTTTCTTT.

This clone was seen just once. The chain couples TRBV6-5 to TRBJ1-4; D possibly corresponds to TRBD1 (6 bases). Germline assignment: CDR1 MNHEY and CDR2 SVGAGI. V shed 6 bases and J shed 6 bases, with 14 bases lying between them. This CDR3 comprises 14 residues. The CDR3 spells CASRPQGQDEKLFF. The CDR3 DNA is TGTGCCAGCAGACCACAGGGTCAGGATGAAAAACTGTTTTTT.

The rearrangement joins TRBV27 to TRBJ2-5, with 9 bases lining up with TRBD2. V dropped 5 bases and J dropped 1; count of bases not matched to a gene: 5. In germline, CDR1 is MNHEY, CDR2 SMNVEV (reference sequence). The CDR3 has 15 amino acids. CDR3 DNA sequence: TGTGCCAGCAGTCGCGGGGGGGAACTCCAAGAGACCCAGTACTTC. As protein: CASSRGGELQETQYF.

This clone came up a few times. V and J are TRBV18 and TRBJ1-1, with TRBD1 as a possible D gene (6 bases). Germline V gene lookup returns CDR1 KGHSH and CDR2 LQKENI. The V end was cut by 3 bases, the J end by 3 bases, with 17 bases between. This CDR3 has 16 residues. In DNA, the CDR3 is TGTGCCAGCTCACCGCGGACAGATCCAAGTTACACTGAAGCTTTCTTT. Residues: CASSPRTDPSYTEAFF.

The V and J genes are TRBV6-5 and TRBJ1-1, with D perhaps matching TRBD1 (6 bases). This CDR3 contains 13 residues. The germline CDR1 and CDR2 sequences are MNHEY and SVGAGI. Trimming stripped 6 bases from V and 6 bases from J, with 14 bases between. The CDR3 DNA is TGTGCCAGCAGCTACAGGGAGTTTGCTGAAGCTTTCTTT. It yields the protein CASSYREFAEAFF.